The entry that follows covers one T cell receptor beta chain sequence. Its target is unknown. The sample belongs to a study of shared clonotypes between healthy human individuals. For the study at large: The plates for each donor numbered three CD4 naive, three CD4 memory, two CD8 naive and one CD8 memory.

Data came from immunoSEQ multiplex PCR; TCRdb stores just in-frame clones and leaves some out. This sample has about 1.1 million clones, with 70% to 85% found just once. Trimming pared 2 bases from V and 8 bases from J, leaving 11 bases between. This CDR3 region has 13 residues. Germline V gene sequence: CDR1 SGHDN, CDR2 FVKESK. Study observations and caveats: Incomplete sequencing of sorted subsets was indicated by rarefaction despite large depth. Richness estimates generally favored naive over memory subsets.

The genes are TRBV14 and TRBJ2-3; D may be TRBD2 (6 bases). This clonotype was sampled from a man between 18 and 29 years old in good health. Some clones in this sample may be carry-over from other donors' samples. Sequencing input: memory CD4+ T cells from PBMCs. The subset was: CD45RA-negative fraction. For the CDR3, the DNA is TGTGCCAGCAGCCAAACCGGGAGAAGTACGCAGTATTTT. Translated, it gives CASSQTGRSTQYF.